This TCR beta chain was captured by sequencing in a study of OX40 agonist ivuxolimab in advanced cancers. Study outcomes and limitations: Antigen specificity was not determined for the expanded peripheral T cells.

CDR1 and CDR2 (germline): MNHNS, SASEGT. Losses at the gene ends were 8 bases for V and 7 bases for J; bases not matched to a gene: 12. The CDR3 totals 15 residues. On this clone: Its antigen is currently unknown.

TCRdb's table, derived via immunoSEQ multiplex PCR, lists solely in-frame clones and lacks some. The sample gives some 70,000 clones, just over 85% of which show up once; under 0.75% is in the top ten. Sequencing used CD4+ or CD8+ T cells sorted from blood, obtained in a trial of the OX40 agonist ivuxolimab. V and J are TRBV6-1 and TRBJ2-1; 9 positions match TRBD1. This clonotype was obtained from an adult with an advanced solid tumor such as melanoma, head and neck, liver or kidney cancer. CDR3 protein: CASCLQGQGSNEQFF. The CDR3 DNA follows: TGTGCCAGCTGCTTGCAAGGACAGGGGTCGAATGAGCAGTTCTTC.